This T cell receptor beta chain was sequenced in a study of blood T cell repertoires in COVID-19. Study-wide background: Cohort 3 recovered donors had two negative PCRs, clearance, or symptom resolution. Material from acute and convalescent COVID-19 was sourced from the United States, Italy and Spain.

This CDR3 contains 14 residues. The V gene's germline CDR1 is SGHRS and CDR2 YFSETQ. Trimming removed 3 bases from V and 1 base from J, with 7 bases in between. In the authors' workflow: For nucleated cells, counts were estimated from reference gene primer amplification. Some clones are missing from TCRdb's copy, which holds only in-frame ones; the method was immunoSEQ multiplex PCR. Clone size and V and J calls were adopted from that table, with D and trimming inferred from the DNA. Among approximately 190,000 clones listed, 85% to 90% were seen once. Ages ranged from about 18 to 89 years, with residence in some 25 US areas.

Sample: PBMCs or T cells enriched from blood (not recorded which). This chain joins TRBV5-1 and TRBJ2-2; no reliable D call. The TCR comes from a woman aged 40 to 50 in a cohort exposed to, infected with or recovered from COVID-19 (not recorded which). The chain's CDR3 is CASSYDKNTGELFF. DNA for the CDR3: TGCGCCAGCAGCTATGACAAGAACACCGGGGAGCTGTTTTTT.